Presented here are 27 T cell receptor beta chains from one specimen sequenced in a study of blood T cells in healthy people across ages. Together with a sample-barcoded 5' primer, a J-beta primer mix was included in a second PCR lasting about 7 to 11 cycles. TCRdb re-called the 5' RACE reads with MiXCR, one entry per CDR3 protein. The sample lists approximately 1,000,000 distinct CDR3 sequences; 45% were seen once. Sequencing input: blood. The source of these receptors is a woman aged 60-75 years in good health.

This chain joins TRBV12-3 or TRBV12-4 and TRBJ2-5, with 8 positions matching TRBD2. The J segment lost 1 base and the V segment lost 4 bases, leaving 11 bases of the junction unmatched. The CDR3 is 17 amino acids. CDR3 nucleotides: TGTGCCAGCAGTTCTCTTTTAGCGGGGACCTTCCAAGAGACCCAGTACTTC. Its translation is CASSSLLAGTFQETQYF.

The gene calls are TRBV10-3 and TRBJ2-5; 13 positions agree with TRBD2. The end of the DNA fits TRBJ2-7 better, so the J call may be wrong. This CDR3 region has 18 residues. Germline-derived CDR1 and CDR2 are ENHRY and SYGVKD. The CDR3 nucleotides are TGTGCCATCAGTCCTCCGGGACTAGCGGGACAGACTCCCTGCGAGCAGTACTTC. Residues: CAISPPGLAGQTPCEQYF.

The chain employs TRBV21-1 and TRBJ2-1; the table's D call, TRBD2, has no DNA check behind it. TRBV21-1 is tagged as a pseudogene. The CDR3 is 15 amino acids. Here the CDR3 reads CASRLKGLAHNEQFF. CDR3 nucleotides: TGTGCCAGCAGACTAAAAGGACTAGCCCACAATGAGCAGTTCTTC.

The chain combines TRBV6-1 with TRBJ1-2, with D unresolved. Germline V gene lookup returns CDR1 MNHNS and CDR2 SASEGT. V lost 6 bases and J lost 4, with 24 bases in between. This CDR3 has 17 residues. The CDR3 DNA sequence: TGTGCCAGCAGCGAAACCGGCGGTACTAGATGGGGCTATGGCTACACCTTC. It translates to CASSETGGTRWGYGYTF.

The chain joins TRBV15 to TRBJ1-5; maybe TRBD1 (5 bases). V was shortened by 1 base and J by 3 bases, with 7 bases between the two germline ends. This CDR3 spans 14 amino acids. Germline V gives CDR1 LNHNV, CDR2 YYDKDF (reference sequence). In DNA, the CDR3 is TGTGCCACCAGCAGAGCGGGGGACAATCAGCCCCAGCATTTT. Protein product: CATSRAGDNQPQHF.

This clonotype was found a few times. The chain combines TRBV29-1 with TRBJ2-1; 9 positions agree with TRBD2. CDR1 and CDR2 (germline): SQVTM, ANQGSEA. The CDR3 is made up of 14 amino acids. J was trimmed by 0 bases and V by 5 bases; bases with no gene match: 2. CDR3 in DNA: TGCAGCGTTCCGACTAGCGGCTCCTACAATGAGCAGTTCTTC. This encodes CSVPTSGSYNEQFF.

The CDR3 protein is CASRSLWGDTQYF. In DNA form, the CDR3 reads TGTGCCAGCAGAAGCCTCTGGGGAGATACGCAGTATTTT. The chain joins TRBV28 to TRBJ2-3; D unclear. The germline V and J ends were trimmed by 6 bases and 5 bases, with 12 bases remaining between them. The CDR3 runs 13 residues. Germline V CDR1 and CDR2: MDHEN, SYDVKM.

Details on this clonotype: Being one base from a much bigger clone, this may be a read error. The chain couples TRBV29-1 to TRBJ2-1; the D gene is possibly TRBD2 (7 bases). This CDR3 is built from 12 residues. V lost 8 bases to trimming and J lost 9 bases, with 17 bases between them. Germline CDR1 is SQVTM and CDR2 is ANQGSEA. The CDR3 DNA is TGCAGCATAGTATCAGGGGAGGGTGAGCAGTTCTTC. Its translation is CSIVSGEGEQFF.

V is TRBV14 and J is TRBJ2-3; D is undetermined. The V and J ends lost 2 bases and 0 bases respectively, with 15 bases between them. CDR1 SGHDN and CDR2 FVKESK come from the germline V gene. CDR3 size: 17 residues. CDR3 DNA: TGTGCCAGCAGCCAATCGAGAGGCGGCCCTAGCACAGATACGCAGTATTTT. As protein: CASSQSRGGPSTDTQYF.

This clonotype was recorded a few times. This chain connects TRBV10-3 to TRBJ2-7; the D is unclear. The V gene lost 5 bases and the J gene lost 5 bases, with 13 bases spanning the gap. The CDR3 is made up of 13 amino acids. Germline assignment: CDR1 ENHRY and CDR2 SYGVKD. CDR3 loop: CAISSPQRNEQYF. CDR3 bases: TGTGCCATCAGTTCCCCACAGAGGAACGAGCAGTACTTC.

DNA of the CDR3: TGTGCCAGCAGCTTAGGTCGCCCGCGGAGGGGTCACAAAAATGAGCAGTTCTTC. Amino acids: CASSLGRPRRGHKNEQFF. The chain has TRBV7-8 and TRBJ2-1; TRBD2 might be the D (6 bases). This CDR3 has 18 amino acids. CDR1 and CDR2 from the germline V gene are SGHVS and FQNEAQ. V lost 1 base and J lost 7, with 23 bases in between.

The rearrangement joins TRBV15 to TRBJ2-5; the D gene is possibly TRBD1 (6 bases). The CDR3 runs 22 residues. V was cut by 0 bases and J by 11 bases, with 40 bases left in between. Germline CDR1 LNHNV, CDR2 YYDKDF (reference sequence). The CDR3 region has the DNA TGTGCCACCAGCAGAGATGGGGCGGTGGGGGCCCGAAGCTTATCCGAGAACAATGAGCAGTACTTC. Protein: CATSRDGAVGARSLSENNEQYF.

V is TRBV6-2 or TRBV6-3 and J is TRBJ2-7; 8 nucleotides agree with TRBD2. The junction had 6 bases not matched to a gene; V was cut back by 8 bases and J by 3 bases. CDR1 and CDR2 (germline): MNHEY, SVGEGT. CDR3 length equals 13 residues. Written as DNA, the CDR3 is TGTGCCAGCTTAAACGGGGGGGACTACGAGCAGTACTTC. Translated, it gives CASLNGGDYEQYF.

Written as DNA, the CDR3 is TGTGCCAGCAGTTACCTTCGGTCAGGGGGATCCTATAATTCACCCCTCCACTTT. The encoded protein is CASSYLRSGGSYNSPLHF. The chain carries TRBV6-2 or TRBV6-3 and TRBJ1-6; 7 bases agree with TRBD1. The trim removed 2 bases at V and 1 base at J, leaving 8 bases unmatched. CDR1 is MNHEY, CDR2 SVGEGT, per germline. The CDR3 totals 18 residues.

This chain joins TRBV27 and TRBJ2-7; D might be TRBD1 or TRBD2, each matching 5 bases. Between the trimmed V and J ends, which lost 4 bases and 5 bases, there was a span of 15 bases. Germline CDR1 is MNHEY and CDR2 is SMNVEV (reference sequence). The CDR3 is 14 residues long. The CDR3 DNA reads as TGTGCCAGCAGTTCCGGGACGGTCAACGACGAGCAGTACTTC. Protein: CASSSGTVNDEQYF.

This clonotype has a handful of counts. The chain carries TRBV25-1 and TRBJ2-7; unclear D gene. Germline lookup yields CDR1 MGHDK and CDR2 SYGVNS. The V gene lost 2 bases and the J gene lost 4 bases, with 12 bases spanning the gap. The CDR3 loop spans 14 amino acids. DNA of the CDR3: TGTGCCAGCAGTGAAGATGCAAAAAAGTACGAGCAGTACTTC. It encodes CASSEDAKKYEQYF.

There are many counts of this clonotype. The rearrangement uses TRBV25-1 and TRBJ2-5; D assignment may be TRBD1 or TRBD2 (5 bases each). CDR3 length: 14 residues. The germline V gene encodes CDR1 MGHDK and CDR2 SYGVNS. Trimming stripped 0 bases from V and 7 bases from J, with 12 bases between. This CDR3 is CASSEYHGTGTQYF. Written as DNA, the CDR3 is TGTGCCAGCAGTGAATATCACGGGACGGGGACCCAGTACTTC. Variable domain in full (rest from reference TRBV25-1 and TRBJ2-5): EADIYQTPRYLVIGTGKKITLECSQTMGHDKMYWYQQDPGMELHLIHYSYGVNSTEKGDLSSESTVSRIRTEHFPLTLESARPSHTSQYLCASSEYHGTGTQYFGPGTRLLVL.

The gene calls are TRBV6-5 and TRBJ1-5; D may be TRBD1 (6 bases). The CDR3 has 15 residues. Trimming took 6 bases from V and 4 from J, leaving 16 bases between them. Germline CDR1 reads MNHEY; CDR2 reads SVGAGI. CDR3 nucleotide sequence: TGTGCCAGCAGACCGGGCAGGGGTGGGAATCAGCCCCAGCATTTT. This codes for CASRPGRGGNQPQHF.

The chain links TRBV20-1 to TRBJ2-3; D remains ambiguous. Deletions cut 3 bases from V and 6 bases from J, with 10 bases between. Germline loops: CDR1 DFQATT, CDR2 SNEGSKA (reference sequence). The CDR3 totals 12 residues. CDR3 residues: CSASARKDTQYF. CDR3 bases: TGCAGTGCTAGCGCCCGGAAGGATACGCAGTATTTT.

DNA of the CDR3: TGCAGCGTTGAGGATCCTAGCGAAGAGCAGTTCTTC. Protein product: CSVEDPSEEQFF. This rearrangement joins TRBV29-1 to TRBJ2-1, with D possibly being TRBD2 (6 bases). This CDR3 is 12 amino acids long. Trimming took off 3 bases at V and 10 bases at J, with 13 bases between the two ends. The germline CDR1 and CDR2 sequences are SQVTM and ANQGSEA.

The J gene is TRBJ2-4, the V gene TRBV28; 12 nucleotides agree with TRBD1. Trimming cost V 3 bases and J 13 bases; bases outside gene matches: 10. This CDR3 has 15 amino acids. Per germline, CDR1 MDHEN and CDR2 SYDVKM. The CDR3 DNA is TGTGCCAGCAGTTTTGTGGGACAGGGGGCGAGGGAGCAGTACTTC. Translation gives CASSFVGQGAREQYF.

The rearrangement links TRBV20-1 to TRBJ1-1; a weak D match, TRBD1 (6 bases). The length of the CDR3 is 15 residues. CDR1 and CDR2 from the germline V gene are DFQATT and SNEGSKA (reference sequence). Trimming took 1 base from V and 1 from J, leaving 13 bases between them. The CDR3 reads CSARVQGQPNTEAFF. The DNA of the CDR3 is TGCAGTGCTAGAGTACAAGGACAGCCGAACACTGAAGCTTTCTTT.

The CDR3 sequence is CASRPSGYGEQYF. CDR3 sequence (DNA): TGTGCCAGCAGGCCCTCAGGGTACGGCGAGCAGTACTTC. This chain connects TRBV6-1 to TRBJ2-7; perhaps TRBD1 as D (5 bases). This CDR3 is built from 13 residues. Trimming removed 6 bases at V and 6 bases at J, with 15 bases between. Germline V CDR1 and CDR2: MNHNS, SASEGT.

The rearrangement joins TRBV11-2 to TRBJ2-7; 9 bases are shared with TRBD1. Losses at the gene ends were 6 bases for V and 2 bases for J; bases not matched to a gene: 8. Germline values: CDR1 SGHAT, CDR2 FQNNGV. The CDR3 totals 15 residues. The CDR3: CASSPRDREPYEQYF. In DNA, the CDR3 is TGTGCCAGCAGTCCCCGGGACAGGGAGCCCTACGAGCAGTACTTC.

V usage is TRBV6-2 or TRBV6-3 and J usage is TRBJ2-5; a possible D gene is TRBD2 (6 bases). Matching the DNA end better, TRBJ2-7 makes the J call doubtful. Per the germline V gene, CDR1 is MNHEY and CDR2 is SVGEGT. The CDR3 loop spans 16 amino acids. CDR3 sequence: CASSYARGRHAYEQYF. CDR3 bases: TGTGCCAGCAGTTACGCGCGGGGACGGCACGCTTACGAGCAGTACTTC.

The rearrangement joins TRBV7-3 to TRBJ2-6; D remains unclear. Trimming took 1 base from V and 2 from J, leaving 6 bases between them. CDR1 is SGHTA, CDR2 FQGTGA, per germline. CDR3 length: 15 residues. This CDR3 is CASSLRPTGANVLTF. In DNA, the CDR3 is TGTGCCAGCAGCTTAAGACCCACTGGGGCCAACGTCCTGACTTTC.

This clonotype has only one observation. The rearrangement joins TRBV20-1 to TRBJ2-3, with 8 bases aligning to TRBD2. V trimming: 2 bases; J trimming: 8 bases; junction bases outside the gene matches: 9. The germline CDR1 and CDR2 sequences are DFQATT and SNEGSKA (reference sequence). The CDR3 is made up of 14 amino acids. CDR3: CSARLTGGVGTQYF. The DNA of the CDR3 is TGCAGTGCTAGACTCACGGGGGGGGTCGGTACGCAGTATTTT.